The text below deals with one TCR beta chain. Every subset's genomic DNA went evenly onto several immunoSEQ plates. Method: immunoSEQ multiplex PCR; TCRdb's copy keeps in-frame clones and lacks some. The sample lists some 2,000,000 clones; roughly 95% were seen once. CDR3 length: 16 amino acids. V lost 1 base, J lost 7 bases, and 20 bases lay in between. CDR1 is SGHTA and CDR2 is FQGNSA in the germline V gene. The sample belongs to a study of shared clonotypes between healthy human individuals. The CD4+ fraction was divided into a CD45RA+ naive subset and a CD45RA-negative memory subset. The sequenced material came from naive CD4+ T cells sorted from blood. Subset: CD45RA+ positively selected. This clonotype was sampled from a man younger than 35 in good health. This chain links TRBV7-2 with TRBJ2-7, with D unclear. The CDR3 spells CASSLEASLTHREQYF. CDR3 in DNA: TGTGCCAGCAGCTTAGAGGCCAGCCTCACACATCGAGAGCAGTACTTC.